These 2 T cell receptor beta chains came from one sample sequenced in a study of blood T cell repertoires in COVID-19. Assay: immunoSEQ multiplex PCR; the TCRdb copy retains only in-frame clones and omits some. Here the sample spans around 250,000 clones, more than 85% being singletons. The sequencing input was PBMCs or T cells enriched from blood (not recorded which). These receptors were collected from a woman in her twenties or thirties who had recovered from COVID-19.

This chain uses TRBV27 with TRBJ1-1, with no clear D. V shed 7 bases and J shed 5 bases, with 20 bases lying between them. This CDR3 region has 15 residues. Germline V gene data show CDR1 as MNHEY and CDR2 as SMNVEV (reference sequence). In nucleotides, the CDR3 is TGTGCCAGCACCGAGAAGTGGGGAGGATTTACTGAAGCTTTCTTT. Protein sequence: CASTEKWGGFTEAFF.

The chain links TRBV27 to TRBJ1-2; D is undetermined. The CDR3 spans 15 residues. Trimming removed 3 bases at V and 7 bases at J, with 18 bases between. Germline V gives CDR1 MNHEY, CDR2 SMNVEV (reference sequence). CDR3 sequence: CASSLRYASVGGYTF. CDR3 DNA: TGTGCCAGCAGTTTGAGGTACGCGTCTGTGGGTGGCTACACCTTC.